These T cell receptor beta chains were read from a single sample in a study of CD8 T cells in Susac syndrome. TCRdb redid the calling of the immunoSEQ multiplex PCR reads with MiXCR, one entry per CDR3 protein. The sample consists of approximately 100,000 distinct CDR3 sequences, over 90% of them appearing once. The sample comprised CD4+ T cells from PBMCs. The receptor source for this set is a human donor in good health. Each CDR3 is given with its conserved first and last residue. D genes are given only for firm matches. The size entry is marked missing in some rows and otherwise reads once, few, many or a size class.

size: .
D: .
J: TRBJ1-3
V: TRBV20-1
CDR3: CSARQGPASGNTIYF
DNA: TGCAGTGCTAGACAGGGACCGGCATCGGGAAACACCATATATTTT

size: .
D: .
J: TRBJ2-7
V: TRBV28
CDR3: CASTPIGTTNYEQYF
DNA: TGTGCCAGCACTCCAATCGGGACAACGAATTACGAGCAGTACTTC

size: .
D: .
J: TRBJ2-1
V: TRBV7-3
CDR3: CASSLSGYNEQFF
DNA: TGTGCCAGCAGCTTAAGCGGGTACAATGAGCAGTTCTTC

size: .
D: TRBD2
J: TRBJ2-3
V: TRBV19
CDR3: CASRTSGADTQYF
DNA: TGTGCCAGTAGGACTAGCGGGGCAGATACGCAGTATTTT

size: few
D: .
J: TRBJ2-5
V: TRBV7-2
CDR3: CASSPSSGKGEETQYF
DNA: TGTGCCAGCAGCCCCAGCTCGGGAAAGGGCGAAGAGACCCAGTACTTC

size: once
D: .
J: TRBJ2-2
V: TRBV6-2/TRBV6-3
CDR3: CASSHTRVLNTGELFF
DNA: TGTGCCAGCAGCCATACCAGGGTACTGAACACCGGGGAGCTGTTTTTT

size: .
D: TRBD1
J: TRBJ2-1
V: TRBV7-9
CDR3: CASSSSGGSSYNEQFF
DNA: TGTGCCAGCAGCTCCTCAGGGGGTAGCTCCTACAATGAGCAGTTCTTC

size: .
D: TRBD1
J: TRBJ1-1
V: TRBV20-1
CDR3: CSARYQGAYTEAFF
DNA: TGCAGTGCTCGATATCAGGGGGCGTACACTGAAGCTTTCTTT

size: .
D: .
J: TRBJ2-7
V: TRBV7-8
CDR3: CASSRTRPDVTYEQYF
DNA: TGTGCCAGCAGCCGGACTCGCCCGGACGTAACCTACGAGCAGTACTTC

size: .
D: .
J: TRBJ2-7
V: TRBV7-3
CDR3: CASSLDSTSGYEQYF
DNA: TGTGCCAGCAGCTTAGACAGCACCTCGGGCTACGAGCAGTACTTC

size: .
D: .
J: TRBJ2-3
V: TRBV19
CDR3: CASSMTALGTDTQYF
DNA: TGTGCCAGTAGTATGACCGCCCTTGGGACAGATACGCAGTATTTT

size: .
D: TRBD2
J: TRBJ2-1
V: TRBV5-1
CDR3: CASRAGLAGVYNEQFF
DNA: TGCGCCAGCAGGGCGGGACTAGCGGGAGTCTACAATGAGCAGTTCTTC

size: .
D: TRBD1
J: TRBJ1-1
V: TRBV15
CDR3: CATSRGDRGRTEAFF
DNA: TGTGCCACCAGCAGAGGGGACAGGGGACGCACTGAAGCTTTCTTT

size: .
D: .
J: TRBJ2-7
V: TRBV15
CDR3: CATRRLGRLEQYF
DNA: TGTGCCACCAGGCGGCTCGGTAGGCTCGAGCAGTACTTC

size: .
D: TRBD1
J: TRBJ1-1
V: TRBV19
CDR3: CASSISRQGSSEAFF
DNA: TGTGCCAGTAGTATCTCCCGACAGGGAAGTTCTGAAGCTTTCTTT

size: .
D: TRBD1
J: TRBJ1-1
V: TRBV6-1
CDR3: CASSTGYETGVNTEAFF
DNA: TGTGCCAGCAGTACGGGGTATGAGACAGGGGTGAACACTGAAGCTTTCTTT

size: .
D: TRBD1
J: TRBJ1-2
V: TRBV7-2
CDR3: CASSLARDSLNGYTF
DNA: TGTGCCAGCAGCTTAGCCAGGGACAGTCTTAATGGCTACACCTTC

size: .
D: .
J: TRBJ2-5
V: TRBV30
CDR3: CAWSTGDFSGTQYF
DNA: TGTGCCTGGAGTACTGGGGACTTTAGCGGGACCCAGTACTTC